This TCR beta chain was obtained from a study of cytomegalovirus exposure and HLA in healthy donors. The germline CDR1 and CDR2 sequences are LNHDA and SQIVND (reference sequence). J gave up 2 bases and V 2 bases, and 3 bases lay outside the gene matches. CDR3 length: 14 amino acids. The PCR ran on 60 Vbeta and 13 Jbeta primers. Method: immunoSEQ multiplex PCR; TCRdb's copy keeps in-frame clones and lacks some. The table includes fewer than 200,000 clones, about 70% detected once. Overall study results and limits: A missense DCLRE1C variant was associated with V- and J-gene trimming of TCR beta chains in a later analysis, and an independent cohort replicated the association. A previous analysis found most TCR beta V segments productive roughly 87% or roughly 30% of the time. The authors enumerated 164 TCR beta chains as linked to cytomegalovirus. Owing to their indistinguishability, certain V segments, notably TRBV6-2 and TRBV6-3, were excluded.

About this clone: What it binds is unknown.

The rearrangement links TRBV19 to TRBJ2-7; 7 nucleotides agree with TRBD1. The sequenced sample was PBMCs. This TCR was recovered from a woman in her 30s in good health and CMV-seronegative. CDR3 sequence: CASSIRDSTYEQYF. The CDR3 DNA sequence: TGTGCCAGTAGTATAAGGGACAGTACCTACGAGCAGTACTTC.